This is a list of T cell receptor beta chains from one sample in a study of blood T cell repertoires in COVID-19. Clones were sequenced by immunoSEQ multiplex PCR, and TCRdb holds only the in-frame ones, with some missing. The sample yields more than 150,000 clones, roughly 82% seen once. Sample: peripheral blood. The origin of the receptors is a woman in her twenties or thirties with acute or convalescent COVID-19. The CDR3 runs from the conserved cysteine through the conserved F or W. The D gene is left open where the match is weak. Where a row states a size, it is once, few, many or the class of an expanded clone; other rows omit it.

V,J,D,size,DNA,CDR3
TRBV30,TRBJ2-5,NA,NA,TGTGCCTGGAGACCCGGTGGGACCCAGTACTTC,CAWRPGGTQYF
TRBV6-5,TRBJ1-6,NA,NA,TGTGCCAGCAGTTACGGGCAGGGAACTTCACCCCTCCACTTT,CASSYGQGTSPLHF
TRBV29-1,TRBJ1-1,NA,NA,TGCAGCGTTAGGGGCATGAACACTGAAGCTTTCTTT,CSVRGMNTEAFF
TRBV19,TRBJ1-4,TRBD1,NA,TGTGCCAGTAGTATCACCGGGACAGGGGTGGAAAAACTGTTTTTT,CASSITGTGVEKLFF
TRBV7-8,TRBJ2-5,TRBD1,NA,TGTGCCAGCAGCTGGAGACAGGGCGGGGAGACCCAGTACTTC,CASSWRQGGETQYF
TRBV11-3,TRBJ1-3,TRBD1,once,TGTGCCAGCAGCTCCGGACAGGGGTGGTCTGGAAACACCATATATTTT,CASSSGQGWSGNTIYF
TRBV5-1,TRBJ2-1,TRBD1,NA,TGCGCCAGCAGCGACACAGGGGGCGCGACCTACAATGAGCAGTTCTTC,CASSDTGGATYNEQFF
TRBV25-1,TRBJ1-1,TRBD1,NA,TGTGCCAGCAGTGGCAGGGGGGAAGTAACTGAAGCTTTCTTT,CASSGRGEVTEAFF
TRBV4-3,TRBJ1-1,NA,NA,TGCGCCAGCAGCCAAGGGCCCCGACAGAACACTGAAGCTTTCTTT,CASSQGPRQNTEAFF
TRBV5-4,TRBJ1-1,TRBD1,NA,TGTGCCAGCAGCCCCCCGACAGGGACGAACACTGAAGCTTTCTTT,CASSPPTGTNTEAFF
TRBV12-3/TRBV12-4,TRBJ2-7,NA,few,TGTGCCAGCAGCTTTACGGGAGACAAGCAGTACTTC,CASSFTGDKQYF
TRBV18,TRBJ1-2,TRBD1,NA,TGTGCCAGCTCACCACAGAATCCCGACAGGGGAATTAACTATGGCTACACCTTC,CASSPQNPDRGINYGYTF